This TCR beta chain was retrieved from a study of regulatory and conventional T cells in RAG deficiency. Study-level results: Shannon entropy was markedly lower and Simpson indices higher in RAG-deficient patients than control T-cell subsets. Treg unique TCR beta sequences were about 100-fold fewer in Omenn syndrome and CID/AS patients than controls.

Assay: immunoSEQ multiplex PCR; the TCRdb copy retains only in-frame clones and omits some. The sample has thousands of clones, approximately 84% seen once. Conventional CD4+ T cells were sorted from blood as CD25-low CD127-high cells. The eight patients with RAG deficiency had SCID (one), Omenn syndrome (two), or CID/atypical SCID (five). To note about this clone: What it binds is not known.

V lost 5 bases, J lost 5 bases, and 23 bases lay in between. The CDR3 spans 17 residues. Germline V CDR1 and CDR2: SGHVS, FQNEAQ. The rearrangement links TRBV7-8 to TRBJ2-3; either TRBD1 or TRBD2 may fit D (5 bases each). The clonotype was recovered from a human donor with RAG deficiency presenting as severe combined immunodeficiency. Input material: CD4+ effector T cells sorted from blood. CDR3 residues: CASSKNRWDHQGDTQYF. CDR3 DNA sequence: TGTGCCAGCAGCAAAAACCGGTGGGACCACCAGGGAGATACGCAGTATTTT.